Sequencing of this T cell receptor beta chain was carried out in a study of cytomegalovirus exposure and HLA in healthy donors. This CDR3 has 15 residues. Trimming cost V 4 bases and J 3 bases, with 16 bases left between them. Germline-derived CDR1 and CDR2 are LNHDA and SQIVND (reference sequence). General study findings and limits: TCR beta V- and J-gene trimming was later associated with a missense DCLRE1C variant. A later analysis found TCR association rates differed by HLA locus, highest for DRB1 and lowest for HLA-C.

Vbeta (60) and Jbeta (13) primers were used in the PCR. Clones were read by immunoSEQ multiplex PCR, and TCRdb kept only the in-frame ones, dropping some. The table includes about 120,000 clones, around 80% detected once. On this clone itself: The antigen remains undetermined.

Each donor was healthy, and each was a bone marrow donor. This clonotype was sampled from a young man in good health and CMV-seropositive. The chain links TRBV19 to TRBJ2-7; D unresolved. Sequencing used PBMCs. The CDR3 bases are TGTGCCAGTAGTACTACGGATGGAGTGAGCTACGAGCAGTACTTC. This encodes CASSTTDGVSYEQYF.